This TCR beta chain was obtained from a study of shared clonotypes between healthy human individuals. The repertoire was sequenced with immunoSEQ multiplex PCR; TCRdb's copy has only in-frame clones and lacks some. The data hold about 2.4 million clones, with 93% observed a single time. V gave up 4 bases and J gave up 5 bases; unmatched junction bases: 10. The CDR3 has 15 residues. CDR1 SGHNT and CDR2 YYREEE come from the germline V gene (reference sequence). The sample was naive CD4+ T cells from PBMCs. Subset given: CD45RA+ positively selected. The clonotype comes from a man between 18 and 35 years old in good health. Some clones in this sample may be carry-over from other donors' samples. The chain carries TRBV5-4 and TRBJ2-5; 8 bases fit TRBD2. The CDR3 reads CASSGPGLGEETQYF. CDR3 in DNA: TGTGCCAGCAGCGGACCGGGACTAGGGGAGGAGACCCAGTACTTC.